One and the same sample provided the 27 T cell receptor beta chains below, sequenced in a study of cytomegalovirus exposure and HLA in healthy donors. TCRdb's table, derived via immunoSEQ multiplex PCR, lists solely in-frame clones and lacks some. The sample gives around 350,000 clones, 86% of which show up once; 0.83% is in the top ten. The sequenced sample consisted of PBMCs. The receptors shown here come from a woman between 18 and 30 years old in good health and CMV-seronegative.

The chain uses TRBV7-2 and TRBJ2-7; TRBD1 aligns across 12 bases. The junction had 3 bases not matched to a gene; V was cut back by 0 bases and J by 3 bases. This CDR3 has 16 amino acids. CDR1 and CDR2 from the germline V gene are SGHTA and FQGNSA. This CDR3 reads CASSLAGQGAYYEQYF. The CDR3 bases are TGTGCCAGCAGCTTAGCGGGACAGGGGGCCTACTACGAGCAGTACTTC. The full variable domain, with the rest looked up from reference TRBV7-2 and TRBJ2-7, is GAGVSQSPSNKVTEKGKDVELRCDPISGHTALYWYRQSLGQGLEFLIYFQGNSAPDKSGLPSDRFSAERTGGSVSTLTIQRTQQEDSAVYLCASSLAGQGAYYEQYFGPGTRLTVT.

The V gene is TRBV10-3, the J gene TRBJ2-1; perhaps TRBD1 as D (6 bases). From germline, CDR1 is ENHRY and CDR2 SYGVKD. This CDR3 is 13 amino acids long. V shed 10 bases and J shed 8 bases, with 18 bases lying between them. CDR3 in DNA: TGTGCCACCCAAGGCCAGGGGAGAGATGAGCAGTTCTTC. Its protein product is CATQGQGRDEQFF.

The chain carries TRBV2 and TRBJ2-3, with D perhaps matching TRBD2 (5 bases). The germline gives CDR1 SNHLY, CDR2 FYNNEI. Trimming left V 1 base short and J 0 bases short, with 11 bases between. The CDR3 is made up of 16 amino acids. Here the CDR3 reads CASSEGSRTSTDTQYF. CDR3 nucleotide sequence: TGTGCCAGCAGTGAAGGTTCGCGGACTAGCACAGATACGCAGTATTTT.

Here the CDR3 reads CASISRQGGTEAFF. DNA of the CDR3: TGTGCCAGCATCTCAAGACAGGGTGGCACTGAAGCTTTCTTT. The V call is TRBV6-1, the J call TRBJ1-1; 7 bases match TRBD1. The V and J ends lost 7 bases and 4 bases, in that order; junction bases with no gene match: 9. The CDR3 has 14 residues. The V gene's germline CDR1 is MNHNS and CDR2 SASEGT.

This chain links TRBV6-6 with TRBJ2-7, with TRBD1 identical over 7 bases. This CDR3 spans 14 amino acids. Germline values: CDR1 MNHNY, CDR2 SVGAGI (reference sequence). Germline trimming cut 2 bases from V and 2 bases from J; bases unmatched to any gene: 3. The CDR3 loop reads CASSYGTATYEQYF. In DNA, the CDR3 is TGTGCCAGCAGTTACGGGACAGCGACCTACGAGCAGTACTTC.

The chain combines TRBV19 with TRBJ2-1; tentative D call: TRBD1 (6 bases). The CDR3 has 15 amino acids. Germline V gene sequence: CDR1 LNHDA, CDR2 SQIVND (reference sequence). V was cut by 6 bases and J by 6 bases, with 18 bases left in between. This CDR3 reads CASSLGAALGNEQFF. DNA for the CDR3: TGTGCCAGTAGCCTGGGGGCTGCACTGGGCAATGAGCAGTTCTTC.

CDR3 sequence: CSVEMDRGDEQYF. The CDR3 DNA is TGCAGCGTTGAAATGGACAGGGGTGACGAGCAGTACTTC. The rearrangement uses TRBV29-1 and TRBJ2-7; 9 bases map to TRBD1. The V segment lost 2 bases and the J segment 5 bases; nucleotides outside the gene matches: 4. Germline lookup yields CDR1 SQVTM and CDR2 ANQGSEA. The CDR3 consists of 13 residues.

The chain joins TRBV6-6 to TRBJ1-4; D unresolved. The CDR3 length is 14 residues. V shed 2 bases and J shed 4 bases, with 8 bases lying between them. Germline CDR1 MNHNY, CDR2 SVGAGI (reference sequence). CDR3 amino acids: CASSYTDRNEKLFF. The CDR3 nucleotides are TGTGCCAGCAGTTACACAGACCGTAATGAAAAACTGTTTTTT.

CDR3 bases: TGTGCCAGCCTGAAGCGGGGGGGCTCCCAAGAGACCCAGTACTTC. Its translation is CASLKRGGSQETQYF. This rearrangement joins TRBV6-5 to TRBJ2-5; the match to TRBD2 covers 10 bases. Germline-derived CDR1 and CDR2 are MNHEY and SVGAGI. V trimming: 8 bases; J trimming: 1 base; junction bases outside the gene matches: 7. The CDR3 sequence is 15 residues long.

The J gene is TRBJ2-7, the V gene TRBV7-9; TRBD1 agrees at 8 bases. Germline CDR1 reads SEHNR; CDR2 reads FQNEAQ (reference sequence). The CDR3 covers 17 residues. V was pared by 0 bases and J by 4 bases, with 11 bases of the junction left unmatched. The CDR3 sequence is CASSLAGRSGGRYEQYF. CDR3 nucleotides: TGTGCCAGCAGCTTAGCCGGCCGTTCAGGGGGCAGGTACGAGCAGTACTTC.

The J gene is TRBJ1-1, the V gene TRBV2; TRBD1 is a possible D gene (5 bases). The ends were cut back, 8 bases at V and 3 bases at J, with 19 bases in the middle. Germline values: CDR1 SNHLY, CDR2 FYNNEI. The CDR3 runs 15 residues. The CDR3 loop reads CASGVDPTGDTEAFF. DNA for the CDR3: TGTGCCAGCGGGGTAGACCCGACGGGGGACACTGAAGCTTTCTTT.

This chain connects TRBV27 to TRBJ2-2; the D gene is possibly TRBD2 (6 bases). CDR1 and CDR2 from the germline V gene are MNHEY and SMNVEV (reference sequence). V lost 3 bases and J lost 0, with 11 bases in between. This CDR3 has 16 amino acids. CDR3 sequence: CASSFDGLSNTGELFF. The DNA of the CDR3 is TGTGCCAGCAGTTTCGACGGACTATCGAACACCGGGGAGCTGTTTTTT.

This clone was picked up one time. The gene calls are TRBV4-1 and TRBJ2-7; TRBD1 matches at 8 bases. The germline V gene has CDR1 MGHRA and CDR2 YSYEKL. This CDR3 has 15 residues. The V gene end was trimmed by 1 base and the J gene end by 5 bases; junction bases not matched to a gene: 7. The CDR3 bases are TGCGCCAGCAGCCAAGGTGGGACAGGTCAGGACGAGCAGTACTTC. This codes for CASSQGGTGQDEQYF.

This chain connects TRBV2 to TRBJ1-2; TRBD1 matches 7 bases. CDR3 length equals 14 residues. Germline CDR1 SNHLY, CDR2 FYNNEI. J gave up 4 bases and V 3 bases, and 5 bases lay outside the gene matches. CDR3 in DNA: TGTGCCAGCAGTGAGACACAGGGGTCCTATGGCTACACCTTC. This codes for CASSETQGSYGYTF.

V is TRBV28 and J is TRBJ1-5, with a weak D call TRBD1 (5 bases). CDR3 length: 13 residues. CDR1 is MDHEN and CDR2 is SYDVKM in the germline V gene. V gave up 6 bases and J gave up 7 bases, with 13 bases separating them. The chain's CDR3 is CASRSGGGQPQHF. In nucleotides, the CDR3 is TGTGCCAGCAGGTCGGGTGGGGGGCAGCCCCAGCATTTT.

The chain uses TRBV5-1 and TRBJ1-2; D not resolved. CDR1 and CDR2 from the germline V gene are SGHRS and YFSETQ. This CDR3 comprises 14 residues. V lost 1 base and J 0 bases, leaving 7 bases between the germline ends. The CDR3 nucleotides are TGCGCCAGCAGCTTGTGGGCCGCTAACTATGGCTACACCTTC. It is translated as CASSLWAANYGYTF.

The count of this clone is one. This chain joins TRBV6-6 and TRBJ2-1; 15 positions match TRBD2. V lost 11 bases and J lost 7; bases outside the gene matches: 9. Germline values: CDR1 MNHNY, CDR2 SVGAGI (reference sequence). The CDR3 runs 15 residues. The CDR3 is CAATQGLAGGNEQFF. Written as DNA, the CDR3 is TGTGCCGCAACCCAGGGACTAGCGGGGGGTAATGAGCAGTTCTTC.

The V and J genes are TRBV2 and TRBJ1-6; D is uncertain. Looked up from germline, CDR1 is SNHLY and CDR2 is FYNNEI. This CDR3 is built from 13 residues. Trimming cost V 10 bases and J 7 bases, with 14 bases left between them. CDR3 sequence reads: CATPGGLNSPLHF. Written as DNA, the CDR3 is TGTGCCACCCCGGGAGGGTTAAATTCACCCCTCCACTTT.

The rearrangement joins TRBV9 to TRBJ2-3; 10 nucleotides align to TRBD2. Trimming cost V 2 bases and J 4 bases; bases outside gene matches: 4. Germline V lookup: CDR1 SGDLS, CDR2 YYNGEE. This CDR3 contains 15 residues. CDR3 region: CASSVSGRLADTQYF. CDR3 in DNA: TGTGCCAGCAGCGTTAGCGGGAGGTTGGCAGATACGCAGTATTTT.

V and J are TRBV6-5 and TRBJ2-5; tentatively, D is TRBD2 (6 bases). V was shortened by 5 bases and J by 0 bases, with 10 bases between the two germline ends. This CDR3 has 14 amino acids. Germline assignment: CDR1 MNHEY and CDR2 SVGAGI. This chain's CDR3 is CASSGRLDQETQYF. DNA for the CDR3: TGTGCCAGCAGTGGAAGACTAGACCAAGAGACCCAGTACTTC.

This chain joins TRBV2 and TRBJ1-2; 7 bases map to TRBD1. The CDR3 totals 16 residues. V gave up 6 bases and J gave up 2 bases; unmatched junction bases: 12. The germline CDR1 and CDR2 sequences are SNHLY and FYNNEI. CDR3 loop: CASSGSNRGWNYGYTF. The CDR3 region has the DNA TGTGCCAGCAGCGGATCGAACAGGGGTTGGAACTATGGCTACACCTTC.

The chain recombines TRBV5-4 with TRBJ2-5, with D perhaps matching TRBD1 (5 bases). V was clipped by 0 bases and J by 2 bases, with 8 bases between them. There are 14 residues in the CDR3. Per the germline V gene, CDR1 is SGHNT and CDR2 is YYREEE (reference sequence). CDR3 loop: CASSLGQSQETQYF. In DNA, the CDR3 is TGTGCCAGCAGCTTGGGACAGAGTCAAGAGACCCAGTACTTC.

The V and J genes are TRBV6-4 and TRBJ1-4, with no clear D. The V end was cut by 7 bases, the J end by 0 bases, with 9 bases between. This CDR3 region has 14 residues. CDR1 is MRHNA, CDR2 SNTAGT, per germline. The chain's CDR3 is CASTIKPTNEKLFF. The CDR3 bases are TGTGCCAGCACCATCAAGCCAACTAATGAAAAACTGTTTTTT.

CDR3 sequence reads: CASSSLSRRQGFRNEQFF. The CDR3 nucleotides are TGTGCCAGCAGTTCCTTGAGCCGGAGACAGGGATTTAGGAATGAGCAGTTCTTC. V usage is TRBV28 and J usage is TRBJ2-1; 7 nucleotides align to TRBD1. The CDR3 length is 18 residues. Germline CDR1 and CDR2: MDHEN and SYDVKM. The V segment lost 4 bases and the J segment 7 bases; nucleotides outside the gene matches: 19.

The chain links TRBV7-8 to TRBJ2-1, with a tentative D call TRBD1 (6 bases). This CDR3 spans 11 amino acids. With 5 bases removed from V and 12 bases from J, the gap between germline ends came to 11 bases. Germline loops: CDR1 SGHVS, CDR2 FQNEAQ. CDR3 sequence (DNA): TGTGCCAGCAGCGCGATAGGGGGGCAGTTCTTC. Translated, it gives CASSAIGGQFF.

This rearrangement joins TRBV12-5 to TRBJ2-2; TRBD1 might be the D (6 bases). CDR1 is LGHNT, CDR2 FRNRAP, per germline. This CDR3 region has 16 residues. Trimming cost V 4 bases and J 5 bases, with 17 bases left between them. The CDR3 loop reads CASGWGQNEITGELFF. The CDR3, as DNA: TGTGCTAGTGGTTGGGGACAAAATGAGATAACCGGGGAGCTGTTTTTT.

This rearrangement joins TRBV18 to TRBJ2-7; TRBD2 agrees at 7 bases. This CDR3 region has 14 residues. Trimming cost V 8 bases and J 2 bases; bases outside gene matches: 9. Germline-derived CDR1 and CDR2 are KGHSH and LQKENI. The CDR3 here is CASESGEGPYEQYF. The CDR3 DNA reads as TGTGCCAGCGAGAGCGGGGAGGGACCCTACGAGCAGTACTTC.